A single sample is the source of the 17 T cell receptor beta chains below, sequenced in a study of shared clonotypes between healthy human individuals. The table came from immunoSEQ multiplex PCR; TCRdb's copy has only in-frame clones and leaves some out. The sample holds roughly 1.5 million clones, roughly 98% seen once. The sample was naive CD4+ T cells sorted from blood. The subset is: CD45RA+ positively selected. The receptor set was obtained from a man aged 30 to 39 in good health.

The V gene is TRBV2, the J gene TRBJ2-5; 12 positions agree with TRBD2. The CDR3 length is 15 residues. The junction had 2 bases not matched to a gene; V was cut back by 1 base and J by 5 bases. CDR1 SNHLY and CDR2 FYNNEI come from the germline V gene. The CDR3 loop reads CASSEGLAGAETQYF. The CDR3 DNA reads as TGTGCCAGCAGTGAAGGACTAGCGGGAGCTGAGACCCAGTACTTC.

As to this clone: Other DNA sequences in the same sample also yield this CDR3. The chain uses TRBV18 and TRBJ1-5; 7 bases are a match to TRBD1. Per the germline V gene, CDR1 is KGHSH and CDR2 is LQKENI. Trimming at V came to 0 bases and at J to 4 bases, leaving 6 bases not matched to a gene. The CDR3 runs 16 residues. Written as DNA, the CDR3 is TGTGCCAGCTCACCACCGGGAGGGGGCAAAAATCAGCCCCAGCATTTT. Translated, it gives CASSPPGGGKNQPQHF.

CDR3 sequence: CASIRGLSEQFF. The CDR3 DNA sequence: TGTGCCAGCATTCGGGGTCTGAGTGAGCAGTTCTTC. This sequence joins TRBV28 and TRBJ2-1, with TRBD2 as a possible D gene (5 bases). Germline CDR1 and CDR2: MDHEN and SYDVKM. Trimming removed 7 bases from V and 9 bases from J, with 13 bases in between. CDR3 length equals 12 residues. Variable domain in full (rest from reference TRBV28 and TRBJ2-1): DVKVTQSSRYLVKRTGEKVFLECVQDMDHENMFWYRQDPGLGLRLIYFSYDVKMKEKGDIPEGYSVSREKKERFSLILESASTNQTSMYLCASIRGLSEQFFGPGTRLTVL.

Details on this clone: Additional DNA sequences in this sample encode the identical CDR3. The chain employs TRBV9 and TRBJ2-7; D remains unclear. Germline loops: CDR1 SGDLS, CDR2 YYNGEE. This CDR3 has 14 amino acids. V lost 0 bases and J 2 bases, leaving 9 bases between the germline ends. The DNA for the CDR3 is TGTGCCAGCAGCGTAGGGGCGGCCCCCTACGAGCAGTACTTC. It codes for CASSVGAAPYEQYF.

V usage is TRBV5-5 and J usage is TRBJ2-7; 11 bases are shared with TRBD2. V was pared by 4 bases and J by 3 bases, with 9 bases of the junction left unmatched. CDR1 is SGHKS and CDR2 is YYEKEE in the germline V gene (reference sequence). The CDR3 is 16 residues long. The CDR3 coding sequence is TGTGCCAGCAGCGCCCGACTAGCGGGAAACTTCTACGAGCAGTACTTC. Translation gives CASSARLAGNFYEQYF.

The chain is built from TRBV9 and TRBJ1-2; 7 bases map to TRBD1. Trimming at V came to 2 bases and at J to 4 bases, leaving 8 bases not matched to a gene. This CDR3 has 15 amino acids. Germline V gene data show CDR1 as SGDLS and CDR2 as YYNGEE. Written as DNA, the CDR3 is TGTGCCAGCAGCGTGGCGGACAGGTCAGCCTATGGCTACACCTTC. As protein: CASSVADRSAYGYTF.

The chain employs TRBV9 and TRBJ1-4; 9 positions match TRBD1. With 4 bases clipped from V and 7 bases from J, the junction kept 8 bases outside the gene matches. Germline V CDR1 and CDR2: SGDLS, YYNGEE. The CDR3 spans 15 residues. The CDR3 region has the DNA TGTGCCAGCAGCTCCCGGACAGGGGAAGGTGAAAAACTGTTTTTT. This translates into CASSSRTGEGEKLFF.

CDR3 residues: CATEGREVSGANVLTF. The CDR3 nucleotides are TGTGCCACAGAAGGCAGGGAGGTCTCTGGGGCCAACGTCCTGACTTTC. The chain couples TRBV28 to TRBJ2-6; tentatively, D is TRBD2 (6 bases). The CDR3 contains 16 residues. The V end lost 10 bases, the J end lost 0 bases, and 16 bases lay between the germline ends. Germline assignment: CDR1 MDHEN and CDR2 SYDVKM.

Details on this clone: Other DNA sequences within the sample encode an identical CDR3. The V call is TRBV28, the J call TRBJ2-5; 7 bases map to TRBD2. CDR3 length: 14 amino acids. Germline CDR1 and CDR2: MDHEN and SYDVKM. V lost 1 base and J lost 2; bases outside the gene matches: 1. The CDR3 is CASSLSGGQETQYF. CDR3 coding DNA: TGTGCCAGCAGTTTATCGGGAGGACAAGAGACCCAGTACTTC. The entire variable domain, with the rest obtained from reference TRBV28 and TRBJ2-5, is as follows: DVKVTQSSRYLVKRTGEKVFLECVQDMDHENMFWYRQDPGLGLRLIYFSYDVKMKEKGDIPEGYSVSREKKERFSLILESASTNQTSMYLCASSLSGGQETQYFGPGTRLLVL.

J is TRBJ2-1 and V is TRBV5-1; TRBD2 matches at 10 bases. This CDR3 has 14 residues. CDR1 is SGHRS, CDR2 YFSETQ, per germline. The J segment lost 13 bases and the V segment lost 1 base, leaving 8 bases of the junction unmatched. The CDR3 is CASSLLVAGGFQFF. Written as DNA, the CDR3 is TGCGCCAGCAGCTTGTTGGTAGCGGGAGGCTTTCAGTTCTTC.

This clone was observed a single time. The genes are TRBV5-4 and TRBJ2-2, with TRBD2 identical over 7 bases. Trimming took 2 bases from V and 5 from J; bases not matched to a gene: 12. There are 17 residues in the CDR3. Germline V gene sequence: CDR1 SGHNT, CDR2 YYREEE (reference sequence). The CDR3 loop reads CASSLAPQRGRTGELFF. DNA for the CDR3: TGTGCCAGCAGCTTAGCCCCCCAGCGGGGTAGAACCGGGGAGCTGTTTTTT.

The CDR3 DNA sequence: TGTGCCAGCAGTGTACTAGCGGGTGCCAATGAGCAGTTCTTC. Translation gives CASSVLAGANEQFF. This chain connects TRBV28 to TRBJ2-1; 9 bases align to TRBD2. The V gene's germline CDR1 is MDHEN and CDR2 SYDVKM. J lost 6 bases, V lost 5 bases, and 5 bases had no gene match. The CDR3 runs 14 residues.

Comment on this clone: This specimen includes other DNA sequences encoding the same CDR3. V usage is TRBV18 and J usage is TRBJ2-3; the D gene could be TRBD1 or TRBD2 (5 bases each). Trimming cost V 3 bases and J 6 bases, with 10 bases left between them. Germline V gives CDR1 KGHSH, CDR2 LQKENI. This CDR3 has 13 residues. CDR3 DNA sequence: TGTGCCAGCTCACCCCTCGGGGCGGATACGCAGTATTTT. Translating it yields CASSPLGADTQYF.

The genes are TRBV5-5 and TRBJ1-4; unclear D gene. Germline loops: CDR1 SGHKS, CDR2 YYEKEE (reference sequence). The V end lost 3 bases, the J end lost 0 bases, and 6 bases lay between the germline ends. The CDR3 spans 14 residues. CDR3 sequence: CASSSGATNEKLFF. CDR3 bases: TGTGCCAGCAGCTCAGGTGCAACTAATGAAAAACTGTTTTTT.

This clone was detected only once. The V call is TRBV7-3, the J call TRBJ2-5; TRBD2 matches 7 bases. Germline loops: CDR1 SGHTA, CDR2 FQGTGA. V dropped 2 bases and J dropped 2; count of bases not matched to a gene: 8. The CDR3 has 16 amino acids. CDR3 coding DNA: TGTGCCAGCAGCTTACAGGTAGCGGGTGGACAAGAGACCCAGTACTTC. It codes for CASSLQVAGGQETQYF.

This chain joins TRBV9 and TRBJ2-7; D is perhaps TRBD1 (6 bases). V lost 3 bases to trimming and J lost 2 bases, with 21 bases between them. Looked up from germline, CDR1 is SGDLS and CDR2 is YYNGEE. This CDR3 has 17 amino acids. For the CDR3, the DNA is TGTGCCAGCAGCGGAGGCGGAGGAGACAGGCGACCCTACGAGCAGTACTTC. Translated, it gives CASSGGGGDRRPYEQYF.

This chain links TRBV5-5 with TRBJ2-5; no firm D call. CDR1 SGHKS and CDR2 YYEKEE come from the germline V gene (reference sequence). The CDR3 spans 13 residues. Trimming cost V 0 bases and J 7 bases, with 10 bases left between them. The CDR3 bases are TGTGCCAGCAGCTTGGACGGCCCCGGGACCCAGTACTTC. Residues: CASSLDGPGTQYF.